This T cell receptor beta chain was identified during a study of blood T cell repertoires in COVID-19. Study details: Spain, Italy and the United States supplied samples that represented acute and convalescent COVID-19.

Recovered status applied to Cohort 3 donors who had two consecutive negative PCRs. It also applied to those with clearance or with symptom resolution. Trimming took off 3 bases at V and 14 bases at J, with 17 bases between the two ends. This CDR3 comprises 13 residues. The germline gives CDR1 SEHNR, CDR2 FQNEAQ (reference sequence). Per the authors' pipeline: It was from reference gene primer amplification that nucleated cell counts were estimated. TCRdb's copy holds only in-frame clones and misses some; the assay was immunoSEQ multiplex PCR. D and trimming come from the DNA, and the V and J calls and clone size come from that table. This table holds under 300,000 clones, approximately 82% found once.

This sequence joins TRBV7-9 and TRBJ2-1; tentatively, D is TRBD2 (5 bases). Sample: PBMCs or T cells enriched from blood (not recorded which). The receptor was isolated from a man aged 35-49 years who had recovered from COVID-19. Here the CDR3 reads CASSFQSVAGEFF. CDR3 DNA sequence: TGTGCCAGCAGCTTCCAATCGGTCGCCGGGGAGTTCTTC.